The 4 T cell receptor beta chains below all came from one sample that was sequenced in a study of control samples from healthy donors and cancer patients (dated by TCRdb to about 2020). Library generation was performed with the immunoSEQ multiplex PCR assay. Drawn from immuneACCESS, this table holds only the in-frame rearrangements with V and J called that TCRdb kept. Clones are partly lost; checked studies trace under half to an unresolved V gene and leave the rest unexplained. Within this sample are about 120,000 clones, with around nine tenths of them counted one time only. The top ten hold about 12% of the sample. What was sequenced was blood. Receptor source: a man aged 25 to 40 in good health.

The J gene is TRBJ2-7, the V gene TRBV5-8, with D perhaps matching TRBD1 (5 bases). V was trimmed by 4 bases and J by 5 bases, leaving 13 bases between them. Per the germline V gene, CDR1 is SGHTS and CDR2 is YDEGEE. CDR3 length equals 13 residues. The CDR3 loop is CASSRKGINEQYF. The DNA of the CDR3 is TGTGCCAGCAGCCGAAAGGGGATCAACGAGCAGTACTTC.

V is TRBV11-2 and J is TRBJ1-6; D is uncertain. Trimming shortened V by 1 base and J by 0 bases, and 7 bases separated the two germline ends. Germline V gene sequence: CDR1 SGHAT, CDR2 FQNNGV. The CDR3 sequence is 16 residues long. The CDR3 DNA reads TGTGCCAGCAGCTTAGCCCTCGGCTCCTATAATTCACCCCTCCACTTT. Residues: CASSLALGSYNSPLHF.

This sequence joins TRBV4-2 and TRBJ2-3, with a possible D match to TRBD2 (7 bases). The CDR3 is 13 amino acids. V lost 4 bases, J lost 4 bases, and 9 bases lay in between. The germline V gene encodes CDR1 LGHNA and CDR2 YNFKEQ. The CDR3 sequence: CASSRGGPDTQYF. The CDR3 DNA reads TGTGCCAGCAGCCGGGGGGGCCCAGATACGCAGTATTTT.

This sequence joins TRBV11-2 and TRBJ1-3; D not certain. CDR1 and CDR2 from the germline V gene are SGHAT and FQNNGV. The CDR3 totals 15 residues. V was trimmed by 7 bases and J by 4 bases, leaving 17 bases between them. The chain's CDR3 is CASTPTGGVGNTIYF. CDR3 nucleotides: TGTGCCAGCACCCCCACGGGCGGTGTAGGAAACACCATATATTTT. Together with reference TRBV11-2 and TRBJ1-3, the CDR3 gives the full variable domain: EAGVAQSPRYKIIEKRQSVAFWCNPISGHATLYWYQQILGQGPKLLIQFQNNGVVDDSQLPKDRFSAERLKGVDSTLKIQPAKLEDSAVYLCASTPTGGVGNTIYFGEGSWLTVV.